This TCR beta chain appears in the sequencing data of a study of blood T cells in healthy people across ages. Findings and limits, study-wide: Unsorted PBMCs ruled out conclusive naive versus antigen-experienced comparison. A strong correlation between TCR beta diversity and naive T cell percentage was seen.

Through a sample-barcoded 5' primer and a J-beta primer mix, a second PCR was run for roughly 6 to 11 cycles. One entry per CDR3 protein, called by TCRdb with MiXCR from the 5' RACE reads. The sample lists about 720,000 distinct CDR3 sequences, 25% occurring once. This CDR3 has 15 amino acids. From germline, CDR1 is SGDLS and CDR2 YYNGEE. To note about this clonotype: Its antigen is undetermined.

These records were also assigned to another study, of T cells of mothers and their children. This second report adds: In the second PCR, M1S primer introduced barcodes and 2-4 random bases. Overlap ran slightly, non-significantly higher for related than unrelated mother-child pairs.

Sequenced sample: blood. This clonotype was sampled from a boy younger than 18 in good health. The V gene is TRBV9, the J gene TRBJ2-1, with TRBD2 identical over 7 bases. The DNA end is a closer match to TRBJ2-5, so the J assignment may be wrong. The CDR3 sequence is CASSVAASGWETQYF. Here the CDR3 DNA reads TGTGCCAGCAGCGTAGCGGCTAGCGGTTGGGAGACCCAGTACTTC.